This T cell receptor (beta chain) was found in a study of T cell responses to AZD1222 COVID-19 vaccine (dated by TCRdb to the early 2020s). In terms of the full investigation: A total of approximately 240 trial participants underwent TCR sequencing, of whom around 210 had received two doses of AZD1222 and around 26 had received two doses of the MenACWY control vaccine. Trial participants were enrolled by age into subgroups of 18-55, 56-69 and 70-plus years, and roughly 150, 30 and 60 TCR-sequenced participants, respectively, were included in these subgroups.

Reading the label with the study, this specimen's time point is: about 28 days (+/-7) after the second vaccine dose. AZD1222 recipients given second doses at about 4 weeks or at about 12 weeks were pooled, since spike-specific TCR depth and breadth were not found to differ between the two schedules. The vaccinee samples were drawn from two UK trials, COV001 and COV002, one of which was a single-blind randomized controlled phase 2/3 trial testing AZD1222 (ChAdOx1 nCoV-19) in healthy adults. For TCRbeta chain sequencing, PBMC samples were collected from trial participants at day 0 and at day 28 after the second dose. The CDR3 regions of human TCRbeta chains were analyzed by immunosequencing. In the original analysis: Repertoire TCRs were matched against a reference library of SARS-CoV-2-specific TCRs generated with the MIRA antigen-specificity platform. Breadth was defined as the fraction of unique TCRs that were SARS-CoV-2-associated. Depth was defined as the fraction of total T cells that were SARS-CoV-2-associated. Using the MIRA data, every spike-specific TCR was mapped to the spike region that the TCR reacted to and assigned to either a CD4 or a CD8 class. Log10-transformed breadth and depth values were compared by one-way ANOVA with Sidak's multiple comparisons tests. The source is immuneACCESS, and TCRdb retained only in-frame sequences with V and J called. Part of the clones is not carried over; for the studies checked, unresolved V genes explain less than half of this, and the remainder is unexplained. The D gene and trimming were derived from the DNA, and the V and J assignments and clone size from that table. The sample data list about 200,000 clones, and 90% to 95% of these were observed just once. The ten top clones hold roughly 3.5% of the sample.

In the case of this clone: No antigen is known for it. The sample holds no much larger clone one base away, and base qualities are not on file.

CDR1 and CDR2, per the germline V gene, are SGDLS and YYNGEE. Spanning cysteine to phenylalanine, the CDR3 consists of 13 amino acids. This entry keeps only the CDR3 DNA: 39 bases, framed from base 1. V loses 3 bases at its end and J loses 6 bases; junction bases beyond the gene matches: 5. What the research found in general, with its limitations: Spike-specific TCR breadth and depth rose significantly after two AZD1222 doses compared with day 0 and with MenACWY recipients. Because no day 14 peak-response samples were available, repertoires were characterized only after the peak T cell response. In the small 56-69-year group, the increase in depth fell short of significance, most likely because of low power. Participants were mostly white British, with more females than males. The authors suggested clonal diversity may have been underestimated. Vaccine-associated CD4 TCRs spanned the whole spike protein, with dominant responses in regions 160-218 and 743-854. Only six AZD1222 recipients were SARS-CoV-2 seropositive at baseline, limiting conclusions about previously exposed vaccinees. Reportedly, almost half of the unique spike-specific TCRs recognized epitopes lying outside the regions that are mutated in the B.1.351 and B.1.1.7 variants.

This material consisted of peripheral blood, taken 28 days after the second AZD1222 dose. This receptor was taken from an adult who received the AZD1222 COVID-19 vaccine. The chain is made from TRBV9 and TRBJ2-7, with 8 middle bases fitting TRBD1. The DNA reads TGTGCCAGCAGCGGCGCGACAGGGGTCGAGCAGTACTTC. Its product reads: CASSGATGVEQYF.